This TCR beta chain was identified in a study of cytomegalovirus exposure and HLA in healthy donors. Points from the study as a whole: With DRB1 most and HLA-C fewest, TCR association rates differed between HLA loci in a later analysis.

13 Jbeta primers and 60 Vbeta primers were used for the PCR. Libraries were prepared by immunoSEQ multiplex PCR; TCRdb keeps only in-frame clonotypes and omits some of them. The sample lists over 150,000 clones; roughly 80% were seen once. Comments on this clone: The antigen is unknown.

The specimen was PBMCs. This TCR was sampled from a man aged 40-55 years in good health and CMV-seronegative.

CDR3 DNA sequence: TGTGCCAGCAGAATAGGACTAGCGGGGGGTGGTTCAGATACGCAGTATTTT. This gives the protein CASRIGLAGGGSDTQYF. The chain joins TRBV2 to TRBJ2-3, with TRBD2 matching 14 bases. The germline V gene has CDR1 SNHLY and CDR2 FYNNEI. CDR3 size: 17 residues. V lost 6 bases and J lost 4; bases outside the gene matches: 9.